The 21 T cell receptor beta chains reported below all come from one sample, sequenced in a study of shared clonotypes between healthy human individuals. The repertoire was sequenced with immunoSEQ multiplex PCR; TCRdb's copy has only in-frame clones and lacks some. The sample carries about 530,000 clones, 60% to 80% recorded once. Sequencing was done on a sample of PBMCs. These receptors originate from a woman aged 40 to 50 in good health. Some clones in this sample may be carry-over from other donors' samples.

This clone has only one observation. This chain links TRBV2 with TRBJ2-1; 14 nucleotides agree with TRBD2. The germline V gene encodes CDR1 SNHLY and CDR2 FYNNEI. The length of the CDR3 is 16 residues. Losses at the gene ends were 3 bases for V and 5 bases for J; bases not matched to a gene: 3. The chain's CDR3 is CASSEWGLAGDNEQFF. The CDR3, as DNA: TGTGCCAGCAGTGAGTGGGGACTAGCGGGGGACAATGAGCAGTTCTTC.

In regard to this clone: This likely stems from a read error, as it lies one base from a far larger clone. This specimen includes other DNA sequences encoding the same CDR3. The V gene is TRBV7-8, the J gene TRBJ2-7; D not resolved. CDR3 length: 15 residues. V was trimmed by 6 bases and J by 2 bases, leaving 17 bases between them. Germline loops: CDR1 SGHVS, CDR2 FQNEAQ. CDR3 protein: CASSLLRYSPYEQYF. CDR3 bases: TGTGCCAGCAGTCTCCTCCGCTACTCACCCTACGAGCAGTACTTC.

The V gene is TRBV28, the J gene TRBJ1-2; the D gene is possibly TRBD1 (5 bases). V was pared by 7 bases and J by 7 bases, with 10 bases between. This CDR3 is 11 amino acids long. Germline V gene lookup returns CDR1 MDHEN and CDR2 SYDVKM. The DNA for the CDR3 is TGTGCCAGCACACCGGGGGGTGGCTACACCTTC. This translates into CASTPGGGYTF.

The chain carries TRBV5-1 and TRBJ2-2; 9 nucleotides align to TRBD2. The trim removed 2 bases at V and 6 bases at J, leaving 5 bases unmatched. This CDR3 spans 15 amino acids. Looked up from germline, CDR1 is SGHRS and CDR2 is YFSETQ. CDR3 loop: CASSFLAGSSGELFF. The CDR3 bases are TGCGCCAGCAGCTTCCTAGCGGGAAGTTCCGGGGAGCTGTTTTTT.

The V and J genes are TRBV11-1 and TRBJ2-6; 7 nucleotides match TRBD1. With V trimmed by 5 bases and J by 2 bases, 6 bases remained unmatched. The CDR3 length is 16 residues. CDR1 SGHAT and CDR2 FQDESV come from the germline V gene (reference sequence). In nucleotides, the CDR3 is TGTGCCAGCAGCCCACAGGGGTTGGCTGGGGCCAACGTCCTGACTTTC. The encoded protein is CASSPQGLAGANVLTF. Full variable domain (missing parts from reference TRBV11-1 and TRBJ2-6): EAEVAQSPRYKITEKSQAVAFWCDPISGHATLYWYRQILGQGPELLVQFQDESVVDDSQLPKDRFSAERLKGVDSTLKIQPAELGDSAMYLCASSPQGLAGANVLTFGAGSRLTVL.

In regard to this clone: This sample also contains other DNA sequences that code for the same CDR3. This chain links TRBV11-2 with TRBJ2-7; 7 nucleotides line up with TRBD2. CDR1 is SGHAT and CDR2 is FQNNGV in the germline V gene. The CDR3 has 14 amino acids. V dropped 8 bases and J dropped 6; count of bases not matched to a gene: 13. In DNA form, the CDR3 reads TGTGCCAGCCTTGGCGGGGGTTCGGGAGGCGAGCAGTACTTC. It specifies CASLGGGSGGEQYF.

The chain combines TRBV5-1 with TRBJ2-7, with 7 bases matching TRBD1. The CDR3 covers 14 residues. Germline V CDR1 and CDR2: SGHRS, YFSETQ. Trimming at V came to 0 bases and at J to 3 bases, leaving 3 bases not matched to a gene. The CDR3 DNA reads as TGCGCCAGCAGCTTGGTTGGACAGGACTACGAGCAGTACTTC. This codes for CASSLVGQDYEQYF.

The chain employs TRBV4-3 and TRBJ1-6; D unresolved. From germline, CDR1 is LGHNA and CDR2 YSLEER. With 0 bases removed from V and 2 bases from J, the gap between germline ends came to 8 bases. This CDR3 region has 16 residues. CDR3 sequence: CASSQEGDTYNSPLHF. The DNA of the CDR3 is TGCGCCAGCAGCCAAGAGGGCGACACCTATAATTCACCCCTCCACTTT.

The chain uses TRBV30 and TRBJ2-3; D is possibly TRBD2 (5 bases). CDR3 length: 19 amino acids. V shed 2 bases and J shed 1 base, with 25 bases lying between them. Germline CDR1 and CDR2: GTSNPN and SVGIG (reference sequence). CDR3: CAWSPKRGTRRFGTDTQYF. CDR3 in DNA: TGTGCCTGGAGTCCCAAACGCGGTACTAGAAGGTTTGGCACAGATACGCAGTATTTT.

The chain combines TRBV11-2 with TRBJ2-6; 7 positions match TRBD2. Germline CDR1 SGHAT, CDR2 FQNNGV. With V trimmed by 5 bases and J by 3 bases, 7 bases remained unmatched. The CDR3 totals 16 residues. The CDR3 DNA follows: TGTGCCAGCAGCAGCGGACTAGACGGTGGGGCCAACGTCCTGACTTTC. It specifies CASSSGLDGGANVLTF.

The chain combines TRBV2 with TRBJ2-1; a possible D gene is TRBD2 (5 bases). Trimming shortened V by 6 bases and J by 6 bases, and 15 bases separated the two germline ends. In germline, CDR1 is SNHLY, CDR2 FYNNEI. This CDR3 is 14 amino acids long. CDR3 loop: CASRESGLINEQFF. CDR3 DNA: TGTGCCAGCAGGGAGTCCGGACTTATCAATGAGCAGTTCTTC.

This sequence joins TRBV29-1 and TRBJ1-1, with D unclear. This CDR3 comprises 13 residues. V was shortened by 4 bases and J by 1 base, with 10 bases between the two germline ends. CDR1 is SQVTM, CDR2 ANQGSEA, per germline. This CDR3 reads CSVVHRPNTEAFF. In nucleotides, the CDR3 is TGCAGCGTTGTTCACAGACCGAACACTGAAGCTTTCTTT.

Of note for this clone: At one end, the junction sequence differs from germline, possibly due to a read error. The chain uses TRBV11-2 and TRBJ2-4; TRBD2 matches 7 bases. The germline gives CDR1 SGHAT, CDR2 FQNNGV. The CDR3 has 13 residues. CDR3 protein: CASSLSGGRDPMF. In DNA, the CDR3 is TGTGCCAGCAGCCTCTCGGGGGGACGGGACCCCATGTTC. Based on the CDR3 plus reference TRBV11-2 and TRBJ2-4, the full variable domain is EAGVAQSPRYKIIEKRQSVAFWCNPISGHATLYWYQQILGQGPKLLIQFQNNGVVDDSQLPKDRFSAERLKGVDSTLKIQPAKLEDSAVYLCASSLSGGRDPMFGAGTRLSVL.

The CDR3 DNA follows: TGTGCCAGCAGTAGGGGACTAGCGGTTTCTCTTATGGATGAGCAGTTCTTC. Its protein product is CASSRGLAVSLMDEQFF. This sequence joins TRBV27 and TRBJ2-1; 11 bases are a match to TRBD2. The V gene end was trimmed by 5 bases and the J gene end by 8 bases; junction bases not matched to a gene: 14. The germline V gene has CDR1 MNHEY and CDR2 SMNVEV (reference sequence). The CDR3 spans 17 residues.

DNA for the CDR3: TGTGCCAGCAGGGGTGGGTCGTACGAGCAGTACTTC. This gives the protein CASRGGSYEQYF. The V and J genes are TRBV6-1 and TRBJ2-7; unclear D gene. CDR1 is MNHNS and CDR2 is SASEGT in the germline V gene. The CDR3 totals 12 residues. Trimming took 6 bases from V and 4 from J, leaving 10 bases between them.

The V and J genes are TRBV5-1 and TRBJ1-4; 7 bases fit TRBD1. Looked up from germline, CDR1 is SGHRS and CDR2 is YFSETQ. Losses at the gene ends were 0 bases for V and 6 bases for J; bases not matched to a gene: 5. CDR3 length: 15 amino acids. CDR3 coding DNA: TGCGCCAGCAGCTTGGAAGCAGGGACAGATGAAAAACTGTTTTTT. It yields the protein CASSLEAGTDEKLFF.

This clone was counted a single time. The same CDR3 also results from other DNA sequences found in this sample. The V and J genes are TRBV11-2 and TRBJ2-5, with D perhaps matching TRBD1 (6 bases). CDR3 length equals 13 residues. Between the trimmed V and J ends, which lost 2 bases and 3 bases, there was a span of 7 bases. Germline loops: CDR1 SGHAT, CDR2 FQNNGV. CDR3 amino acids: CASSLTGKETQYF. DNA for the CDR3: TGTGCCAGCAGCTTAACAGGGAAAGAGACCCAGTACTTC.

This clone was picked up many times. The CDR3 here is CASSLEGDTGELFF. The CDR3 region has the DNA TGTGCCAGCAGTTTAGAGGGGGACACCGGGGAGCTGTTTTTT. V usage is TRBV28 and J usage is TRBJ2-2; weak D call: TRBD1 (6 bases). CDR1 is MDHEN and CDR2 is SYDVKM in the germline V gene. Trimming stripped 2 bases from V and 3 bases from J, with 7 bases between. The length of the CDR3 is 14 residues. Together with reference TRBV28 and TRBJ2-2, the CDR3 gives the full variable domain: DVKVTQSSRYLVKRTGEKVFLECVQDMDHENMFWYRQDPGLGLRLIYFSYDVKMKEKGDIPEGYSVSREKKERFSLILESASTNQTSMYLCASSLEGDTGELFFGEGSRLTVL.

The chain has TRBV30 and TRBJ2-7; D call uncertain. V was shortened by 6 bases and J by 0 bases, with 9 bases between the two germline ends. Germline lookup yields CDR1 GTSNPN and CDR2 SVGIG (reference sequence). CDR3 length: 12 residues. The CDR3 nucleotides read TGTGCCTGCTCGTTCGTCTCCTACGAGCAGTACTTC. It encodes CACSFVSYEQYF. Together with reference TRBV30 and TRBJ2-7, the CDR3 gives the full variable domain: SQTIHQWPATLVQPVGSPLSLECTVEGTSNPNLYWYRQAAGRGLQLLFYSVGIGQISSEVPQNLSASRPQDRQFILSSKKLLLSDSGFYLCACSFVSYEQYFGPGTRLTVT.

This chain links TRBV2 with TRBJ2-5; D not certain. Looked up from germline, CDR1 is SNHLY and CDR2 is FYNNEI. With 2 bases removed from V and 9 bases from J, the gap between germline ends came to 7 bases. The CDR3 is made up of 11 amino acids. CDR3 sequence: CASSEYFSQYF. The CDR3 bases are TGTGCCAGCAGTGAATATTTCTCCCAGTACTTC.

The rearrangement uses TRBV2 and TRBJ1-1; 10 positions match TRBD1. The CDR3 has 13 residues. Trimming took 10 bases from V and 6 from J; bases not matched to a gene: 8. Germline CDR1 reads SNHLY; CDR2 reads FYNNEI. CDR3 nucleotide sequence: TGTGCCACCCGACAGGGGGCCTTGGCTGAAGCTTTCTTT. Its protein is CATRQGALAEAFF. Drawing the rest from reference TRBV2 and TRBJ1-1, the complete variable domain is EPEVTQTPSHQVTQMGQEVILRCVPISNHLYFYWYRQILGQKVEFLVSFYNNEISEKSEIFDDQFSVERPDGSNFTLKIRSTKLEDSAMYFCATRQGALAEAFFGQGTRLTVV.